A single TCR beta chain is shown here with its context. The data were obtained in a study of control samples from healthy donors and cancer patients. Here immunoSEQ multiplex PCR was the method, and the copy in TCRdb shows in-frame clones only, minus some. The sample carries about 77,000 clones, roughly 92% recorded once. The germline V gene encodes CDR1 SGHVS and CDR2 FNYEAQ. CDR3 length: 14 amino acids. Trimming removed 1 base from V and 3 bases from J, with 6 bases in between. The chain is built from TRBV7-6 and TRBJ1-4, with D possibly matching TRBD1 (6 bases). The receptor was isolated from an older woman in good health. Sequenced input: blood. The CDR3 DNA follows: TGTGCCAGCAGCTTAGGACAGGCTAATGAAAAACTGTTTTTT. The encoded protein is CASSLGQANEKLFF.